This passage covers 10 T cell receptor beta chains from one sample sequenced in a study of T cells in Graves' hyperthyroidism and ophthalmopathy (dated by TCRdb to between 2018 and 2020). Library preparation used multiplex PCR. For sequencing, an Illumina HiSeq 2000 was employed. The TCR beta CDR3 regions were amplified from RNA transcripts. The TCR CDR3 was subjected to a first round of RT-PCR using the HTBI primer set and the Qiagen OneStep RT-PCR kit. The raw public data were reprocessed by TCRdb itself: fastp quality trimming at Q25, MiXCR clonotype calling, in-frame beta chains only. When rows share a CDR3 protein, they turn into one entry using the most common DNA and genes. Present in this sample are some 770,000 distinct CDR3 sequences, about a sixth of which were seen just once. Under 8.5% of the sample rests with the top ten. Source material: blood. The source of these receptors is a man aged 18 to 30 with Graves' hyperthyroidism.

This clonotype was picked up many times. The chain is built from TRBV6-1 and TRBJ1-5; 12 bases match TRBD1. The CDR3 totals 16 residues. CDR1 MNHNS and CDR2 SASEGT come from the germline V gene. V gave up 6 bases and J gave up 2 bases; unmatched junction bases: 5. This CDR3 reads CASRLGTGGGNQPQHF. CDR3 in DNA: TGTGCCAGCAGACTTGGGACAGGGGGCGGCAATCAGCCCCAGCATTTT.

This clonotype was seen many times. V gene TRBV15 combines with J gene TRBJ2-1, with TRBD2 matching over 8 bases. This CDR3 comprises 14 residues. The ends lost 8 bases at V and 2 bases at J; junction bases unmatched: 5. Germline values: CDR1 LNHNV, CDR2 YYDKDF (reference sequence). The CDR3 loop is CATRSGRAYNEQFF. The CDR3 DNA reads TGTGCCACCCGGAGCGGGAGAGCCTACAATGAGCAGTTCTTC.

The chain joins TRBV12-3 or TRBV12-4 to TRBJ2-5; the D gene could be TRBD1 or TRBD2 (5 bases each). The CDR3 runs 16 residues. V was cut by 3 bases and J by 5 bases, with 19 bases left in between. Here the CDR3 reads CASSFLNGASGETQYF. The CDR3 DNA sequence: TGTGCCAGCAGTTTTTTGAACGGGGCGTCAGGGGAGACCCAGTACTTC.

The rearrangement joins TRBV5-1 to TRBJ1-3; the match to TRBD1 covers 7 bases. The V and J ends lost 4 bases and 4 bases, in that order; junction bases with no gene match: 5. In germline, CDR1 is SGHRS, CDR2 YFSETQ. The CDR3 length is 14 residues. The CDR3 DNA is TGCGCCAGCAGCATAACGGGACAGGGAAACACCATATATTTT. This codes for CASSITGQGNTIYF.

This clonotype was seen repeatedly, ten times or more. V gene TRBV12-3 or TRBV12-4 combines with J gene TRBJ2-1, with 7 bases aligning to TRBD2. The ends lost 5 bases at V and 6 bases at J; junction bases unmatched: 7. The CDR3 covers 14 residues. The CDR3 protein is CASSLFRGVNEQFF. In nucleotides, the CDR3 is TGTGCCAGCAGTCTTTTCCGGGGGGTCAATGAGCAGTTCTTC.

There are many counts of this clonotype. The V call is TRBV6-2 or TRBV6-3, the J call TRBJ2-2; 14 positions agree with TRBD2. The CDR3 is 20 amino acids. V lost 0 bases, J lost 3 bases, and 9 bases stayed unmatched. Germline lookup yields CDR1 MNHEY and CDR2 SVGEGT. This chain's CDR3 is CASSYSTGLAGVWDTGELFF. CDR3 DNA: TGTGCCAGCAGTTACTCGACGGGACTAGCGGGAGTATGGGACACCGGGGAGCTGTTTTTT.

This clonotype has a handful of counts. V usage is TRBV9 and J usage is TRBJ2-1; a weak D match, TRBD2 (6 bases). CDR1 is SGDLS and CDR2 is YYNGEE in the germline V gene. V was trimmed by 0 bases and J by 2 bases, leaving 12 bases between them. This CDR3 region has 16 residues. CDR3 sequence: CASSVEGRGAYNEQFF. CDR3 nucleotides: TGTGCCAGCAGCGTAGAGGGGCGGGGAGCCTACAATGAGCAGTTCTTC.

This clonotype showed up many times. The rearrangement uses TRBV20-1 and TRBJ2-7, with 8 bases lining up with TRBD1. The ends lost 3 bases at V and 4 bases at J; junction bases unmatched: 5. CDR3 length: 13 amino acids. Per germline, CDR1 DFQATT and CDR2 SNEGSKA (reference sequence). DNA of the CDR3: TGCAGTGCTAGGACAGGGGCGGAGTACGAGCAGTACTTC. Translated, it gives CSARTGAEYEQYF.

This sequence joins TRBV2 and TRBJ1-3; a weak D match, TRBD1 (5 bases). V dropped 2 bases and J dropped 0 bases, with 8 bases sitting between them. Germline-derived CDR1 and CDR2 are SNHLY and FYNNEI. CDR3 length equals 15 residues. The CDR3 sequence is CASSERQGSGNTIYF. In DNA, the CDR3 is TGTGCCAGCAGTGAACGTCAGGGCTCTGGAAACACCATATATTTT.

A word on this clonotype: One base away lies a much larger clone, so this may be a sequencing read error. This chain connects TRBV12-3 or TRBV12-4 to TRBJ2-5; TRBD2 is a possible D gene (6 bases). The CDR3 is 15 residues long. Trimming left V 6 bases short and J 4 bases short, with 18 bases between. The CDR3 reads CASSWERRAAETQYF. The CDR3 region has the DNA TGTGCCAGCAGCTGGGAGCGGAGGGCGGCAGAGACCCAGTACTTC.